Sequencing of this T cell receptor (beta chain) was carried out in a study of T cell repertoires and Cas9 in healthy adults (dated by TCRdb to 2017 to 2018). General notes on the study: Within the CD4 and CD8 compartments, the researchers characterized SpCas9-reactive T cells in terms of multi-effector potency, cytotoxicity and lineage determination. The study looked at preexisting T cell immunity to the Streptococcus pyogenes Cas9 nuclease (SpCas9), which is used in CRISPR gene editing. What the study reported, not specific to this receptor: In vitro, SpCas9-reactive regulatory T cells were reported to reduce the proliferation and function of SpCas9-reactive effector T cells.

From a lookup of the germline V gene (reference sequence), CDR1 and CDR2 are SGHKS and YYEKEE. Inclusive of the bounding cysteine and phenylalanine, the CDR3 is 15 residues long. Here the CDR3 DNA is all that survives: 45 bases in frame from base 1. Here V drops 0 bases and J drops 2 bases, and the junction holds 5 bases not matched to any gene. The library was produced with the immunoSEQ multiplex PCR assay. TCRdb limited this immuneACCESS table to in-frame rearrangements with V and J called. A share of clones is missing; checked studies link under half to unresolved V genes, and the rest is unexplained. The sample profile shows some 20,000 clones; less than 95% of them were found once. The leading ten clones occupy 1.5% to 1.8% of the sample. Comment on this clone: The clone's antigen remains unknown. The record has no base qualities; no much larger clone is one base away.

Donors were healthy humans. The sequence joins TRBV5-5 to TRBJ2-7; TRBD2 agrees with 7 junctional bases. The origin of this receptor is a human donor in good health. The sample comprised CD4+ effector T cells (CD127+, CD25-, CD137-, CD154-) from PBMCs; culture status not recorded. The sequenced DNA: TGTGCCAGCAGCTTGGGGGGAGGGTCTGCCTACGAGCAGTACTTC. It translates as CASSLGGGSAYEQYF.